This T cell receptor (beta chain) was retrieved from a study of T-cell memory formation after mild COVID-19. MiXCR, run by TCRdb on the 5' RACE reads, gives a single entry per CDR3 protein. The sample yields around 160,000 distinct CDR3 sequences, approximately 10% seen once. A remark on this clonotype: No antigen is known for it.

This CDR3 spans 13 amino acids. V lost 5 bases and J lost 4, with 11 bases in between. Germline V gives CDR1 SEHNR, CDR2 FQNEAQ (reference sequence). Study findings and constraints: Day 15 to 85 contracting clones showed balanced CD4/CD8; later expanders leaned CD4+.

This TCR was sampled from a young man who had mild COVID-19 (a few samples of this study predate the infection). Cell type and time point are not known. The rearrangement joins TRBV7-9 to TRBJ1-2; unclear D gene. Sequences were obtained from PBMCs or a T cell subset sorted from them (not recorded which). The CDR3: CASSPLGGYGYTF. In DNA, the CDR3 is TGTGCCAGCAGCCCTTTGGGTGGCTATGGCTACACCTTC.